The next 8 T cell receptor beta chains were all read from a single sample in a study of control samples from healthy donors and cancer patients. Clones were sequenced by immunoSEQ multiplex PCR, and TCRdb holds only the in-frame ones, with some missing. The table records approximately 82,000 clones, 80% to 95% of them present only once. Sequencing was done on a sample of PBMCs. These receptors all stem from a middle-aged woman with lung cancer.

V usage is TRBV4-2 and J usage is TRBJ2-1; D is possibly TRBD1 (5 bases). This CDR3 has 16 residues. V gave up 0 bases and J gave up 12 bases, with 21 bases separating them. CDR1 is LGHNA and CDR2 is YNFKEQ in the germline V gene. CDR3 sequence: CASSQEGTRTYIGQFF. CDR3 bases: TGTGCCAGCAGCCAAGAAGGCACGAGGACATATATCGGGCAGTTCTTC.

The genes are TRBV19 and TRBJ2-1, with D possibly called TRBD1 or TRBD2 (5 bases each). The V gene's germline CDR1 is LNHDA and CDR2 SQIVND (reference sequence). Trimming removed 5 bases at V and 3 bases at J, with 8 bases between. This CDR3 comprises 13 residues. The CDR3: CASSRDGYNEQFF. The CDR3 bases are TGTGCCAGTAGTCGGGACGGCTACAATGAGCAGTTCTTC.

CDR3 in amino acids: CSARDPPEAFF. The CDR3 region has the DNA TGCAGTGCTAGAGATCCTCCTGAAGCTTTCTTT. The chain employs TRBV20-1 and TRBJ1-1; no clear D gene. Trimming shortened V by 0 bases and J by 6 bases, and 5 bases separated the two germline ends. The CDR3 runs 11 residues. Germline loops: CDR1 DFQATT, CDR2 SNEGSKA (reference sequence).

The V and J genes are TRBV28 and TRBJ2-1; D may match TRBD1 or TRBD2 (5 bases each). CDR1 is MDHEN and CDR2 is SYDVKM in the germline V gene. The CDR3 consists of 15 residues. The V and J ends lost 6 bases and 4 bases respectively, with 16 bases between them. The CDR3, as DNA: TGTGCCAGCAGCCGGCCCCCCGGGGCATACAATGAGCAGTTCTTC. This sequence encodes CASSRPPGAYNEQFF.

V and J are TRBV5-1 and TRBJ1-3; the D is unclear. V lost 3 bases, J lost 5 bases, and 18 bases lay in between. Germline values: CDR1 SGHRS, CDR2 YFSETQ. The CDR3 sequence is 16 residues long. The chain's CDR3 is CASSYSGPLSRNTIYF. DNA for the CDR3: TGCGCCAGCAGCTACTCAGGACCTTTATCTAGAAACACCATATATTTT.

The V and J genes are TRBV7-9 and TRBJ1-5; TRBD1 aligns across 10 bases. The germline V gene encodes CDR1 SEHNR and CDR2 FQNEAQ (reference sequence). The CDR3 contains 14 residues. V was clipped by 5 bases and J by 5 bases; unmatched bases: 3. The CDR3 sequence is CASSETGGYQPQHF. Written as DNA, the CDR3 is TGTGCCAGCAGCGAGACAGGGGGCTATCAGCCCCAGCATTTT.

The V and J genes are TRBV27 and TRBJ2-5, with D possibly being TRBD1 (6 bases). CDR3 length: 15 residues. V was trimmed by 6 bases and J by 7 bases, leaving 21 bases between them. Germline values: CDR1 MNHEY, CDR2 SMNVEV (reference sequence). Here the CDR3 reads CASRHTSGEGGTQYF. DNA of the CDR3: TGTGCCAGCAGACATACCTCAGGGGAAGGAGGGACCCAGTACTTC.

The chain carries TRBV27 and TRBJ2-3; D may be TRBD1 or TRBD2 (5 bases each). V lost 2 bases and J 5 bases, leaving 11 bases between the germline ends. CDR3 length equals 14 residues. Germline-derived CDR1 and CDR2 are MNHEY and SMNVEV (reference sequence). The CDR3 DNA follows: TGTGCCAGCAGTTTAGGGACCCTGGGAGATACGCAGTATTTT. It encodes CASSLGTLGDTQYF.